This TCR beta chain was captured in a study of T cell responses to AZD1222 COVID-19 vaccine. Points on this clone: Its antigen is not identified.

Profiling relied on immunoSEQ multiplex PCR, and the TCRdb table lists in-frame clones only, not all of them. The data contain fewer than 150,000 clones, approximately 91% of them seen just once; the ten biggest clones take up 5% to 7%. The study's findings and limits: Just a handful of AZD1222 recipients tested seropositive at baseline. CD4 TCRs linked to vaccination spanned spike, dominating at 160-218 and 743-854.

This TCR came from an adult who received the AZD1222 COVID-19 vaccine. The specimen comprised peripheral blood, sampled 28 days after the second AZD1222 dose.

The CDR3 spells CSVDREPEAFF. The CDR3 nucleotides are TGCAGCGTTGACAGGGAACCTGAAGCTTTCTTT. The chain is built from TRBV29-1 and TRBJ1-1; D perhaps matches TRBD1 (5 bases). Germline V gene sequence: CDR1 SQVTM, CDR2 ANQGSEA. The ends were cut back, 3 bases at V and 6 bases at J, with 8 bases in the middle. The CDR3 covers 11 residues.